The 32 T cell receptor beta chains below all came from one sample that was sequenced in a study of molecular identifiers for immune sequencing clone quantification. TCRdb re-derived calls from the PCR reads in MiXCR, one entry per CDR3 protein. This table has some 100,000 distinct CDR3 sequences, roughly 19% appearing once. The sequencing sample was made of naive CD8+ T cells from blood, with Jurkat cell RNA spiked in. Subset described: FACS-sorted CD8+CD4-CCR7+CD45RA+ naive T cells. The receptors were sampled from a human donor in good health. Some libraries in this study had Jurkat cell RNA spiked in.

There are many counts of this clonotype. This chain joins TRBV6-1 and TRBJ2-2, with D perhaps matching TRBD2 (5 bases). Germline CDR1 is MNHNS and CDR2 is SASEGT. The length of the CDR3 is 13 residues. V lost 2 bases and J lost 6, with 7 bases in between. The CDR3 protein is CASSEMRAGELFF. The CDR3 nucleotides are TGTGCCAGCAGTGAAATGAGGGCCGGGGAGCTGTTTTTT.

For this clonotype: A much larger clone lies one base from this, so it may be a read error. The rearrangement links TRBV7-6 to TRBJ2-7; D perhaps matches TRBD2 (6 bases). This CDR3 contains 15 residues. Germline V CDR1 and CDR2: SGHVS, FNYEAQ. The CDR3 DNA follows: TGTGCCAGCAGCGTGGGACTTTTAAGCTCCTACGGGCAGTACTTC. As protein: CASSVGLLSSYGQYF.

This clonotype came up many times. This chain connects TRBV19 to TRBJ2-7, with a tentative D call TRBD2 (6 bases). The ends were cut back, 3 bases at V and 1 base at J, with 13 bases in the middle. The CDR3 length is 15 residues. Germline V lookup: CDR1 LNHDA, CDR2 SQIVND (reference sequence). The CDR3 loop is CASSIGSGVSYEQYF. CDR3 DNA sequence: TGTGCCAGTAGTATTGGTTCGGGAGTGTCCTACGAGCAGTACTTC.

This clonotype appeared many times. V and J are TRBV24-1 and TRBJ2-2; 7 nucleotides line up with TRBD1. Per germline, CDR1 KGHDR and CDR2 SFDVKD. Losses at the gene ends were 9 bases for V and 5 bases for J; bases not matched to a gene: 2. CDR3 length equals 12 residues. The CDR3, as DNA: TGTGCCACCCAACAGGGGACCGGGGAGCTGTTTTTT. Encoded protein: CATQQGTGELFF.

This clonotype was picked up many times. This chain joins TRBV20-1 and TRBJ1-6; D unclear. Trimming cost V 0 bases and J 6 bases, with 3 bases left between them. Germline assignment: CDR1 DFQATT and CDR2 SNEGSKA (reference sequence). There are 12 residues in the CDR3. CDR3 DNA: TGCAGTGCTAGAGATTCTAATTCACCCCTCCACTTT. It is translated as CSARDSNSPLHF.

In this sample, this clonotype turned up many times. This chain joins TRBV6-1 and TRBJ2-2; 9 positions match TRBD2. V was clipped by 1 base and J by 6 bases; unmatched bases: 6. CDR1 and CDR2 (germline): MNHNS, SASEGT. This CDR3 spans 16 amino acids. CDR3 region: CASSEVGLARAGELFF. The CDR3 DNA reads as TGTGCCAGCAGTGAAGTCGGACTAGCGAGGGCCGGGGAGCTGTTTTTT.

This clonotype was observed at least ten times. The chain joins TRBV5-6 to TRBJ2-4; D ambiguous. The CDR3 runs 15 residues. Looked up from germline, CDR1 is SGHDT and CDR2 is YYEEEE. V was shortened by 5 bases and J by 1 base, with 13 bases between the two germline ends. Written as DNA, the CDR3 is TGTGCCAGCAGAACGGGCCCTGAGGCCAAAAACATTCAGTACTTC. Translation gives CASRTGPEAKNIQYF.

This clonotype was seen a handful of times. A much larger clone lies one base from this, so it may be a read error. This chain links TRBV6-2 or TRBV6-3 with TRBJ2-5; TRBD2 matches 10 bases. CDR3 length: 17 residues. The germline V gene has CDR1 MNHEY and CDR2 SVGEGT. DNA for the CDR3: TGTGCCAGCAGTAACCCTCTAGCGGGAGTTCACCAAGAGACCCGGTACTTC. Translating gives CASSNPLAGVHQETRYF.

This clonotype was detected a few times. The chain couples TRBV27 to TRBJ2-7; a possible D gene is TRBD2 (5 bases). Trimming removed 2 bases from V and 0 bases from J, with 8 bases in between. Germline loops: CDR1 MNHEY, CDR2 SMNVEV (reference sequence). The CDR3 contains 14 residues. As DNA, the CDR3 is TGTGCCAGCAGTTTAAAGCGGAGCTCCTACGAGCAGTACTTC. It specifies CASSLKRSSYEQYF.

This clonotype was counted many times. The chain uses TRBV7-2 and TRBJ2-7; TRBD2 aligns across 11 bases. In germline, CDR1 is SGHTA, CDR2 FQGNSA. The CDR3 is 14 residues long. The V and J ends lost 2 bases and 6 bases, in that order; junction bases with no gene match: 3. The CDR3 DNA sequence: TGTGCCAGCAGCTTAACTAGCGGGGGTTCCGAGCAGTACTTC. Protein: CASSLTSGGSEQYF. Full variable domain (outside the CDR3, taken from reference TRBV7-2 and TRBJ2-7): GAGVSQSPSNKVTEKGKDVELRCDPISGHTALYWYRQSLGQGLEFLIYFQGNSAPDKSGLPSDRFSAERTGGSVSTLTIQRTQQEDSAVYLCASSLTSGGSEQYFGPGTRLTVT.

This clonotype was seen at least ten times. This chain joins TRBV10-3 and TRBJ2-2; 9 bases map to TRBD2. After removal of 3 bases from V and 2 bases from J, the junction contained 1 base not matched to a gene. The CDR3 runs 15 residues. CDR1 and CDR2 (germline): ENHRY, SYGVKD. The CDR3: CAISDGTSNTGELFF. The CDR3 DNA is TGTGCCATCAGTGACGGGACTAGCAACACCGGGGAGCTGTTTTTT.

Many counts were recorded for this clonotype. CDR3 residues: CRAEGGFTDTQYF. The CDR3 region has the DNA TGCAGGGCGGAGGGAGGATTCACAGATACGCAGTATTTT. The chain recombines TRBV20-1 with TRBJ2-3; D may be TRBD2 (6 bases). Per germline, CDR1 DFQATT and CDR2 SNEGSKA (reference sequence). The CDR3 is 13 amino acids.

This clonotype was observed many times. This chain's CDR3 is CASSLTPDRIGTQYF. The CDR3, as DNA: TGTGCCAGCAGTCTAACCCCCGACAGGATCGGGACCCAGTACTTC. The chain recombines TRBV28 with TRBJ2-5; the D gene is possibly TRBD1 (6 bases). The germline CDR1 and CDR2 sequences are MDHEN and SYDVKM. Deletions cut 5 bases from V and 7 bases from J, with 20 bases between. The CDR3 has 15 residues. Supplemented by reference TRBV28 and TRBJ2-5, the full variable domain reads DVKVTQSSRYLVKRTGEKVFLECVQDMDHENMFWYRQDPGLGLRLIYFSYDVKMKEKGDIPEGYSVSREKKERFSLILESASTNQTSMYLCASSLTPDRIGTQYFGPGTRLLVL.

Concerning this clonotype itself: This could be a read error, since a much larger clone is one nucleotide away. This chain uses TRBV5-3 with TRBJ2-3; 11 nucleotides match TRBD1. TRBV5-3 is recorded as an ORF, its role being uncertain. The CDR3 sequence is 15 residues long. Written as DNA, the CDR3 is TGTGCCAGCAGCTTCCGGGACAGGGGGAGAGATACGCAGTATTTT. Translated, it gives CASSFRDRGRDTQYF.

This clonotype has a count of ten or more. The gene calls are TRBV19 and TRBJ2-3, with 10 bases matching TRBD2. CDR3 length: 15 amino acids. The ends lost 8 bases at V and 3 bases at J; junction bases unmatched: 8. The germline gives CDR1 LNHDA, CDR2 SQIVND (reference sequence). CDR3 sequence reads: CASRPLAGLTDTQYF. CDR3 in DNA: TGTGCCAGTCGCCCACTAGCGGGGTTAACAGATACGCAGTATTTT.

For this clonotype: A much bigger clone sits one base away, suggesting this may be a read error. This sequence joins TRBV18 and TRBJ1-1; 9 nucleotides line up with TRBD1. V lost 5 bases and J lost 7; bases outside the gene matches: 11. CDR3 length: 15 amino acids. Germline V gene data show CDR1 as KGHSH and CDR2 as LQKENI. For the CDR3, the DNA is TGTGCCAGCTCATCGCGGGACAGGGTCGACATTGAAGCTTTCTTT. This codes for CASSSRDRVDIEAFF. The variable domain in full, completed from reference TRBV18 and TRBJ1-1, reads NAGVMQNPRHLVRRRGQEARLRCSPMKGHSHVYWYRQLPEEGLKFMVYLQKENIIDESGMPKERFSAEFPKEGPSILRIQQVVRGDSAAYFCASSSRDRVDIEAFFGQGTRLTVV.

This clonotype was found many times. The chain joins TRBV6-2 or TRBV6-3 to TRBJ1-5, with 9 bases aligning to TRBD1. The V gene's germline CDR1 is MNHEY and CDR2 SVGEGT. This CDR3 comprises 19 residues. The ends lost 4 bases at V and 4 bases at J; junction bases unmatched: 17. The CDR3 loop reads CASSFPANTGTGRNQPQHF. DNA for the CDR3: TGTGCCAGCAGTTTCCCCGCCAATACCGGGACAGGGAGAAATCAGCCCCAGCATTTT.

This clonotype was detected many times. V is TRBV4-1 and J is TRBJ1-4; D call uncertain. V dropped 4 bases and J dropped 8 bases, with 14 bases sitting between them. Germline V lookup: CDR1 MGHRA, CDR2 YSYEKL. The CDR3 has 14 amino acids. CDR3 in amino acids: CASSRRAETEKLFF. CDR3 DNA: TGCGCCAGCAGCCGGAGAGCCGAAACAGAAAAACTGTTTTTT.

This clonotype was observed a single time. Given a much more abundant clone one base away, this may be a read error. The rearrangement links TRBV6-2 or TRBV6-3 to TRBJ2-1; the D call may be TRBD1 or TRBD2 (5 bases each). V was cut by 6 bases and J by 6 bases, with 30 bases left in between. The CDR3 is 19 amino acids. Germline-derived CDR1 and CDR2 are MNHEY and SVGEGT. The CDR3 reads CASSLEERHTSRGTNEQFF. The CDR3 DNA follows: TGTGCCAGCAGCCTCGAGGAGCGGCACACCTCCCGGGGCACCAATGAGCAGTTCTTC.

The table lists this clonotype with many counts. The CDR3 region has the DNA TGCAGTGCTAGTATCGTATCGGGACAGGAGACCCAGTACTTC. Its translation is CSASIVSGQETQYF. The rearrangement joins TRBV20-1 to TRBJ2-5, with TRBD1 matching 7 bases. Germline V gives CDR1 DFQATT, CDR2 SNEGSKA (reference sequence). V lost 3 bases, J lost 5 bases, and 9 bases stayed unmatched. The CDR3 is made up of 14 amino acids.

This clonotype was detected many times. The chain is built from TRBV6-2 or TRBV6-3 and TRBJ2-7, with no clear D. The CDR3 loop spans 11 amino acids. Germline loops: CDR1 MNHEY, CDR2 SVGEGT. V was shortened by 2 bases and J by 7 bases, with 6 bases between the two germline ends. CDR3 DNA: TGTGCCAGCAGTTACGCTGGGGAGCAGTACTTC. Protein sequence: CASSYAGEQYF.

The sample holds many counts of this clonotype. The chain employs TRBV6-6 and TRBJ2-1; D remains unclear. The CDR3 spans 11 residues. Germline V CDR1 and CDR2: MNHNY, SVGAGI (reference sequence). V was shortened by 4 bases and J by 8 bases, with 6 bases between the two germline ends. In DNA form, the CDR3 reads TGTGCCAGCAGTTTCCGGGATGAGCAGTTCTTC. It codes for CASSFRDEQFF.

This clonotype was picked up many times. The chain couples TRBV6-2 or TRBV6-3 to TRBJ2-2; TRBD1 aligns across 7 bases. Per germline, CDR1 MNHEY and CDR2 SVGEGT. The CDR3 runs 16 residues. With V trimmed by 2 bases and J by 0 bases, 3 bases remained unmatched. CDR3 sequence: CASSYLRGTNTGELFF. CDR3 in DNA: TGTGCCAGCAGTTACCTCAGGGGGACGAACACCGGGGAGCTGTTTTTT.

A note on this clonotype: One end of the junction varies from germline; a read error may be responsible. The chain recombines TRBV29-1 with TRBJ2-4; D remains unclear. Germline CDR1 SQVTM, CDR2 ANQGSEA. The CDR3 sequence is 13 residues long. The CDR3 loop is CSVEVRTENVQYF. Written as DNA, the CDR3 is TGCAGCGTTGAAGTTCGTACGGAAAACGTTCAGTACTTC.

With regard to this clonotype: Being one base from a much bigger clone, this may be a read error. The CDR3 coding sequence is TGTGCCAGCAGTTCCGCCGGACAGTGGTTTGAGACCCAGTACTTC. Its translation: CASSSAGQWFETQYF. This rearrangement joins TRBV13 to TRBJ2-5, with D possibly TRBD1 on 6 matching bases. The CDR3 length is 15 residues. Trimming cost V 6 bases and J 5 bases, with 19 bases left between them. Germline V CDR1 and CDR2: PRHDT, FYEKMQ (reference sequence).

This clonotype was seen at least ten times. The chain links TRBV12-3 or TRBV12-4 to TRBJ2-3; possible D gene TRBD1, 5 bases. V lost 10 bases and J lost 3, with 5 bases in between. The CDR3 has 10 residues. The CDR3 spells CATGTDTQYF. The CDR3 DNA is TGTGCCACAGGGACAGATACGCAGTATTTT.

In its sample, this clonotype was seen many times. V and J are TRBV3-1 and TRBJ1-1; a weak D match, TRBD1 (5 bases). Trimming left V 5 bases short and J 4 bases short, with 14 bases between. The CDR3 spans 14 residues. Per germline, CDR1 LGHDT and CDR2 YNNKEL (reference sequence). CDR3 nucleotides: TGTGCCAGCAGCTACGTTGGAGGGGCCACTGAAGCTTTCTTT. As protein: CASSYVGGATEAFF. Supplemented by reference TRBV3-1 and TRBJ1-1, the full variable domain reads DTAVSQTPKYLVTQMGNDKSIKCEQNLGHDTMYWYKQDSKKFLKIMFSYNNKELIINETVPNRFSPKSPDKAHLNLHINSLELGDSAVYFCASSYVGGATEAFFGQGTRLTVV.

In its sample, this clonotype was seen many times. The chain recombines TRBV27 with TRBJ2-2; TRBD1 matches 8 bases. Germline V CDR1 and CDR2: MNHEY, SMNVEV (reference sequence). This CDR3 spans 16 amino acids. The trim removed 4 bases at V and 6 bases at J, leaving 10 bases unmatched. The CDR3 loop reads CASSSNYDRGSGELFF. The CDR3 DNA follows: TGTGCCAGCAGTTCGAACTACGACAGGGGATCCGGGGAGCTGTTTTTT.

This clonotype turned up a few times. A much larger clone lies one base from this, so it may be a read error. J is TRBJ2-5 and V is TRBV27, with D maybe TRBD1 (6 bases). The CDR3 contains 15 residues. Trimming stripped 5 bases from V and 3 bases from J, with 16 bases between. CDR1 MNHEY and CDR2 SMNVEV come from the germline V gene (reference sequence). CDR3 in amino acids: CASSPGSTGEETQYF. Written as DNA, the CDR3 is TGTGCCAGCAGTCCAGGGTCGACAGGCGAAGAGACCCAGTACTTC.

This clonotype was seen a few times. The chain uses TRBV7-9 and TRBJ2-3, with 13 bases aligning to TRBD2. This CDR3 is 15 amino acids long. V trimming: 4 bases; J trimming: 5 bases; junction bases outside the gene matches: 3. Germline V lookup: CDR1 SEHNR, CDR2 FQNEAQ (reference sequence). The CDR3 DNA is TGTGCCAGCAGCTATGGACTAGCGGGAGTAGATACGCAGTATTTT. Its translation is CASSYGLAGVDTQYF.

The chain joins TRBV18 to TRBJ2-5, with no clear D. The CDR3 loop spans 13 amino acids. The germline V gene has CDR1 KGHSH and CDR2 LQKENI. With 5 bases removed from V and 0 bases from J, the gap between germline ends came to 7 bases. CDR3 bases: TGTGCCAGCTCAAGCCAGTACCAAGAGACCCAGTACTTC. It encodes CASSSQYQETQYF.

This sequence joins TRBV25-1 and TRBJ2-2; D remains ambiguous. The CDR3 spans 15 residues. The germline V and J ends were trimmed by 4 bases and 0 bases, with 9 bases remaining between them. Germline CDR1 MGHDK, CDR2 SYGVNS. CDR3 amino acids: CASSAPRANTGELFF. In DNA, the CDR3 is TGTGCCAGCAGTGCTCCCCGCGCGAACACCGGGGAGCTGTTTTTT.